The present TCR beta chain was sequenced within a study of beta chain features in type 1 diabetes. The CDR3 sequence is 15 residues long. V lost 7 bases, J lost 6 bases, and 6 bases stayed unmatched. Germline CDR1 is LGHNA and CDR2 is YNFKEQ. Comments on this clone: Its antigen is not known.

The entirety of the isolated RNA underwent reverse transcription, so expressed TCRB transcripts were sequenced. Sequenced by immunoSEQ multiplex PCR; TCRdb stores in-frame clones only, minus some. The sample lists roughly 300,000 clones; 8% were seen once. General study results and limits: PCR might favor shorter templates, but any such skew would affect patients and controls equally. Moderate yet significant TCRB CDR3 shortening was seen in Type 1 diabetes patients in all four CD4+ subsets.

Sequenced: central memory CD4+ T cells from blood. This chain joins TRBV4-2 and TRBJ2-1; 13 bases agree with TRBD2. The clonotype originates from a young woman in good health. The CDR3 coding sequence is TGTGCCAGCACCCCGGGACTAGCGGGACTCAATGAGCAGTTCTTC. This encodes CASTPGLAGLNEQFF.